This entry concerns a single T cell receptor beta chain. Antigen unknown. The data belong to a study of cytomegalovirus exposure and HLA in healthy donors. Whole-study findings and limits: Information on immune exposure was restricted to one variable (CMV serostatus).

V was clipped by 3 bases and J by 5 bases, with 11 bases between them. Germline assignment: CDR1 SGHNT and CDR2 YYREEE (reference sequence). The CDR3 sequence is 13 residues long. It was with 60 Vbeta and 13 Jbeta primers that the PCR ran. The repertoire was sequenced with immunoSEQ multiplex PCR; TCRdb's copy has only in-frame clones and lacks some. The repertoire consists of approximately 170,000 clones, with over 65% occurring once and the leading ten covering around 3%. The sample was PBMCs. The receptor's source is a middle-aged woman in good health and CMV-seropositive. The chain employs TRBV5-4 and TRBJ2-5; D call uncertain. CDR3 in amino acids: CASSYDSAETQYF. As DNA, the CDR3 is TGTGCCAGCAGCTATGACTCTGCGGAGACCCAGTACTTC. The variable domain in full, with the rest retrieved from reference TRBV5-4 and TRBJ2-5, is ETGVTQSPTHLIKTRGQQVTLRCSSQSGHNTVSWYQQALGQGPQFIFQYYREEENGRGNFPPRFSGLQFPNYSSELNVNALELDDSALYLCASSYDSAETQYFGPGTRLLVL.